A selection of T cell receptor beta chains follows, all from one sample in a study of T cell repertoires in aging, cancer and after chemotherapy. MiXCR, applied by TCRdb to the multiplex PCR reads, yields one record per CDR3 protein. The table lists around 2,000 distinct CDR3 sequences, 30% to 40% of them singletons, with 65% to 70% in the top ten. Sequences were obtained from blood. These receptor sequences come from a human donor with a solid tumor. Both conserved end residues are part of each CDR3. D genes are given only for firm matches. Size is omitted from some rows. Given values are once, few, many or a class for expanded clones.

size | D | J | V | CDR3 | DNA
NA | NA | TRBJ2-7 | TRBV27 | CASSLSPPTRNIYEQYF | TGTGCCAGCAGTTTATCACCCCCGACTAGAAATATCTACGAGCAGTACTTC
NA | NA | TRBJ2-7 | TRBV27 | CASQRAQGIISYEQYF | TGTGCCAGCCAACGGGCGCAGGGAATTATTTCCTACGAGCAGTACTTC
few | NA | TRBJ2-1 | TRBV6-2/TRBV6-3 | CASSLRGTNEQFF | TGTGCCAGCAGTTTGAGGGGAACCAATGAGCAGTTCTTC
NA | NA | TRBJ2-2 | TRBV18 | CPSSPSDTGQNTGELFF | TGTCCCAGCTCACCATCCGACACGGGACAAAACACCGGGGAGCTGTTTTTT
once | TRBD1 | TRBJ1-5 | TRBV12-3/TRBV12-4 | CASSLGWDSGNQPQHF | TGTGCCAGCAGTTTAGGATGGGACAGTGGCAATCAGCCCCAGCATTTT
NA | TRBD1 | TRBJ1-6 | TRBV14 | CASRRTGNNSPLHF | TGTGCCAGCAGGCGGACAGGGAATAATTCACCCCTCCACTTT
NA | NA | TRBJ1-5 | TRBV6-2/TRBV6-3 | CASQVLHNQPQHF | TGTGCCAGCCAGGTTTTGCACAACCAGCCCCAGCATTTT
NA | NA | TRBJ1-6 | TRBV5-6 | CASSLRGNSSYNSPLHF | TGTGCCAGCAGCTTAAGAGGGAACAGCTCCTATAATTCACCCCTCCACTTT
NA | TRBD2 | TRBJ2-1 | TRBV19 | CASSIEGLAGLYEQFF | TGTGCCAGTAGTATAGAGGGACTAGCGGGATTGTATGAGCAGTTCTTC
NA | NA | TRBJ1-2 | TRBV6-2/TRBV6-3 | CASSPPTNYGYTF | TGTGCCAGCAGTCCCCCGACTAACTATGGCTACACCTTC
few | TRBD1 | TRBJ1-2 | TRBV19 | CASSVTGRYGYTF | TGTGCCAGTAGTGTGACAGGGCGGTATGGCTACACCTTC
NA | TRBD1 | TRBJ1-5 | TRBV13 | CASSLGTGSNQPQHF | TGTGCCAGCAGCCTCGGGACAGGGAGCAATCAGCCCCAGCATTTT
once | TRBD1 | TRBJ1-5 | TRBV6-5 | CATRGTGGIQPQHF | TGTGCCACCAGAGGGACAGGGGGTATTCAGCCCCAGCATTTT
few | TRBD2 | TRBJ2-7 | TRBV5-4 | CASSSPASGSSYEQYF | TGTGCCAGCAGCTCTCCTGCTAGCGGGAGCTCCTACGAGCAGTACTTC
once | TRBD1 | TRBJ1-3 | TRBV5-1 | CASSPGQLSSGNTIYF | TGCGCCAGCAGCCCGGGACAGCTCAGCTCTGGAAACACCATATATTTT
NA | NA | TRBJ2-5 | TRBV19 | CASSTGGLKTQYF | TGTGCCAGTAGTACCGGCGGCTTAAAGACCCAGTACTTC
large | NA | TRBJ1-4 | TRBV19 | CASSPLVRPSTEKLFF | TGTGCCAGTAGTCCTTTGGTGAGGCCGTCTACTGAAAAACTGTTTTTT
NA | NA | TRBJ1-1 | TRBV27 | CASSSGQKNTEAFF | TGTGCCAGCAGTTCAGGGCAGAAGAACACTGAAGCTTTCTTT
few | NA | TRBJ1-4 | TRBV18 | CASSPGGDVEKLFF | TGTGCCAGCTCACCCGGTGGGGATGTAGAAAAACTGTTTTTT
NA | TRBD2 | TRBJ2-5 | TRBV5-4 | CASSSFLAGETQYF | TGTGCCAGCAGCTCCTTTTTAGCGGGAGAGACCCAGTACTTC
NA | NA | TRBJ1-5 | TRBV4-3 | CASSQEGGDQPQHF | TGCGCCAGCAGCCAAGAAGGAGGGGATCAGCCCCAGCATTTT
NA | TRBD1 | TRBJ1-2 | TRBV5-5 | CASSLAFGGQGTGNYGYTF | TGTGCCAGCAGCTTGGCCTTTGGGGGACAGGGAACAGGGAACTATGGCTACACCTTC
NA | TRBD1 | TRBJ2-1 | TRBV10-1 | CASPTGVEQFF | TGCGCCAGCCCGACAGGGGTCGAGCAGTTCTTC
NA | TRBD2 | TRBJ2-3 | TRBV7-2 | CASSLRTSGRGQAVDTQYF | TGTGCCAGCAGCCTAAGGACTAGCGGGAGGGGCCAGGCGGTGGATACGCAGTATTTT